The clone carrying this T cell receptor beta chain was picked up many times. What it binds is unknown. TCR beta CDR3 regions were amplified from RNA transcripts. RT-PCR in the first round (using the HTBI primer set) targeted the TCR CDR3. TCRdb analysed the multiplex PCR reads with MiXCR anew, one entry per CDR3 protein. The repertoire holds around 520,000 distinct CDR3 sequences, with around 24% as singletons. This sample stems from a study of T cells in Graves' hyperthyroidism and ophthalmopathy. This CDR3 is built from 18 residues. CDR1 is SNHLY, CDR2 FYNNEI, per germline. Trimming shortened V by 1 base and J by 1 base, and 19 bases separated the two germline ends. Individuals with ophthalmopathy presented a Clinical Activity Score of at least 3, a NOSPECS grade of at least 4 and a duration under 3 months. Study-level results: From stable hyperthyroidism, ophthalmopathy was separated by a 13 V-J model. Appearing also in blood were most of the thyroid clonotypes expanded above 0.001.

This chain links TRBV2 with TRBJ1-1; TRBD1 might be the D (5 bases). The clonotype comes from a woman in her twenties or thirties with Graves' ophthalmopathy. Material for sequencing was blood. CDR3: CASSEGVGLGSPNTEAFF. CDR3 sequence (DNA): TGTGCCAGCAGTGAAGGTGTGGGGCTGGGTTCCCCGAACACTGAAGCTTTCTTT.